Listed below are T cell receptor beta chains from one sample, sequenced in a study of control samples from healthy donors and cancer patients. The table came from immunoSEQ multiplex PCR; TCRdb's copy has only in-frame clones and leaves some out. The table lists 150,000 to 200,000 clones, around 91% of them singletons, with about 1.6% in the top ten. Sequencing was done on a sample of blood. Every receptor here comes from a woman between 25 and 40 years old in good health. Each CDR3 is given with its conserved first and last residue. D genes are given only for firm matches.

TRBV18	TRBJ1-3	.	TGTGCCAGCTCACCACCGGTGGGGGCCTCTGGAAACACCATATATTTT	CASSPPVGASGNTIYF
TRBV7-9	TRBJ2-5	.	TGTGCCAGCAGCTTAGCGGGGGCCGACCAAGAGACCCAGTACTTC	CASSLAGADQETQYF
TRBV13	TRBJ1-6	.	TGTGCCAGCAGCTTAGCATACACAGGAGGTGGTAATTCACCCCTCCACTTT	CASSLAYTGGGNSPLHF
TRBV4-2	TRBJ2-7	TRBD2	TGTGCCAGCAGCCAAGATCGGACTAGCGTCTCCTACGAGCAGTACTTC	CASSQDRTSVSYEQYF
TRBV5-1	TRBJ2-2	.	TGCGCCAGCAGCTTCGAGGGGCCGAACACCGGGGAGCTGTTTTTT	CASSFEGPNTGELFF
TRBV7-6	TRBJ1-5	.	TGTGCCAGCAGCAGGGACAGCAATCAGCCCCAGCATTTT	CASSRDSNQPQHF
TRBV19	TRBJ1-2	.	TGTGCCAGTAGTATGATTAACTATGGCTACACCTTC	CASSMINYGYTF
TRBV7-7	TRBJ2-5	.	TGTGCTAGCAGCGCCAGCGGGCCCCAAGAGACCCAGTACTTC	CASSASGPQETQYF
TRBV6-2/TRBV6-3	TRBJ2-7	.	TGTGCCAGCAGTTACGGGGGGCCCCCCTACGAGCAGTACTTC	CASSYGGPPYEQYF
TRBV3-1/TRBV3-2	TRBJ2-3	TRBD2	TGTGCCAGCAGCCGAGGACTAGCGGGGGCCCCAGATACGCAGTATTTT	CASSRGLAGAPDTQYF